This record covers a single T cell receptor beta chain. This entry comes from a study of cytomegalovirus exposure and HLA in healthy donors. Primers: 60 Vbeta forward and 13 Jbeta reverse. Generated by immunoSEQ multiplex PCR, the TCRdb table keeps only in-frame clones and is missing some. This sample has 150,000 to 200,000 clones, with about three quarters found just once. V lost 3 bases, J lost 4 bases, and 3 bases stayed unmatched. Germline-derived CDR1 and CDR2 are SGHNT and YYREEE (reference sequence). The CDR3 is 16 residues long. The rearrangement joins TRBV5-4 to TRBJ2-6; TRBD1 matches 11 bases. This sequence originates from a female donor in good health and CMV-seronegative. Sequenced sample: PBMCs. CDR3 loop: CASSWGQGEGANVLTF. CDR3 coding DNA: TGTGCCAGCAGCTGGGGACAGGGGGAGGGGGCCAACGTCCTGACTTTC.